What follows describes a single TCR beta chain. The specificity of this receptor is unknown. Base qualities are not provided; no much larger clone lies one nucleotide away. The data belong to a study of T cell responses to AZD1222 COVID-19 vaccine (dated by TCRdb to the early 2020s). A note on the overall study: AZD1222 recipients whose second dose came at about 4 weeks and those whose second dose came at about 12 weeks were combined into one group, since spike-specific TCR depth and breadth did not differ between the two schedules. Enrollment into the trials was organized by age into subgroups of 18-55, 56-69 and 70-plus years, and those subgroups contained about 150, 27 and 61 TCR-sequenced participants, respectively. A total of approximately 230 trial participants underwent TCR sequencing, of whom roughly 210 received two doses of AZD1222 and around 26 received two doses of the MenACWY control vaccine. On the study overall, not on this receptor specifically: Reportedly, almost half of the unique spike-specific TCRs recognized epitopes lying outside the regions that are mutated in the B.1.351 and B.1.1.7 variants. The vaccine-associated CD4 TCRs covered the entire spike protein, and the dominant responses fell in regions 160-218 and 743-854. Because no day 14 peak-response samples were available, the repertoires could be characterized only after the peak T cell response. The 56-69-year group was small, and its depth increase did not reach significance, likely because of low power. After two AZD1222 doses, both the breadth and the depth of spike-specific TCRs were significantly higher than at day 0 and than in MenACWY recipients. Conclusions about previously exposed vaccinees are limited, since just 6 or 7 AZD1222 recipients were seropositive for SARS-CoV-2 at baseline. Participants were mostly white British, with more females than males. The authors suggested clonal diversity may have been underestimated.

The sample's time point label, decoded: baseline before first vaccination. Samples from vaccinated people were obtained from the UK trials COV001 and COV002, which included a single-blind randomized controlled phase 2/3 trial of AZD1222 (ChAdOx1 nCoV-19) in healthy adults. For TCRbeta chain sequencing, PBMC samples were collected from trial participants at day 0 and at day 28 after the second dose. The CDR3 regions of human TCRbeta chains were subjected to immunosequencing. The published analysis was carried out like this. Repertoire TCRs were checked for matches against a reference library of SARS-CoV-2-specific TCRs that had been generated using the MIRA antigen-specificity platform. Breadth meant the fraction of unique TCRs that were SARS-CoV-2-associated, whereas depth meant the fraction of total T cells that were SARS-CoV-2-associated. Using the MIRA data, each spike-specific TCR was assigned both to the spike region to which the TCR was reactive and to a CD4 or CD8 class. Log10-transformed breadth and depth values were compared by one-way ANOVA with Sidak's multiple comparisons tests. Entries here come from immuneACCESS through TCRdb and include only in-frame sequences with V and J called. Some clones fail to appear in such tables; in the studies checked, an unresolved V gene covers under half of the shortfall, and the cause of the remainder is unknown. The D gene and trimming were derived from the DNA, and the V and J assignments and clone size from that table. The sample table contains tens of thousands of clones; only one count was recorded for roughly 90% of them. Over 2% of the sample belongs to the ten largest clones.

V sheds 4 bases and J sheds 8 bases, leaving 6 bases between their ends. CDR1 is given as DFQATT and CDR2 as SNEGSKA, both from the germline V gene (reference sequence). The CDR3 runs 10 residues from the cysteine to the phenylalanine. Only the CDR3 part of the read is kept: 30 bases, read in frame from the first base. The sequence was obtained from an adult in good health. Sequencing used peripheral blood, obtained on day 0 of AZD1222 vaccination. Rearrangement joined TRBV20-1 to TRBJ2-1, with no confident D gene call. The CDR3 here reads CSATFHEQFF. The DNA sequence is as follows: TGCAGTGCTACTTTCCATGAGCAGTTCTTC.